These 29 T cell receptor beta chains came from one sample sequenced in a study of blood T cell repertoires in COVID-19. Here immunoSEQ multiplex PCR was the method, and the copy in TCRdb shows in-frame clones only, minus some. The sample holds tens of thousands of clones, roughly 90% seen once. Sequenced: peripheral blood. These receptors originate from an elderly man in a cohort sampled during active COVID-19.

The chain is built from TRBV29-1 and TRBJ2-5; 9 nucleotides line up with TRBD2. V trimming: 1 base; J trimming: 4 bases; junction bases outside the gene matches: 10. The V gene's germline CDR1 is SQVTM and CDR2 ANQGSEA. This CDR3 has 16 residues. CDR3 sequence (DNA): TGCAGCGTTGAAGTCGTAGCGGGGGATCTCGGAGAGACCCAGTACTTC. It is translated as CSVEVVAGDLGETQYF. Using reference TRBV29-1 and TRBJ2-5 for the parts outside the CDR3, the full variable domain is SAVISQKPSRDICQRGTSLTIQCQVDSQVTMMFWYRQQPGQSLTLIATANQGSEATYESGFVIDKFPISRPNLTFSTLTVSNMSPEDSSIYLCSVEVVAGDLGETQYFGPGTRLLVL.

This rearrangement joins TRBV5-6 to TRBJ2-7; 13 nucleotides match TRBD2. Losses at the gene ends were 7 bases for V and 6 bases for J; bases not matched to a gene: 7. The CDR3 covers 14 residues. Germline CDR1 reads SGHDT; CDR2 reads YYEEEE. The CDR3 reads CASGKLAGGTEQYF. In nucleotides, the CDR3 is TGTGCCAGCGGAAAACTAGCGGGAGGGACCGAGCAGTACTTC.

This clone appeared once. The V and J genes are TRBV23-1 and TRBJ1-1; possible D gene TRBD1, 5 bases. TRBV23-1 is known as an ORF, though its function is uncertain. V lost 2 bases and J 1 base, leaving 11 bases between the germline ends. CDR3 length: 15 residues. In DNA, the CDR3 is TGCGCCAGCAGTCAACAGGGTTCAGGGAACACTGAAGCTTTCTTT. Translated, it gives CASSQQGSGNTEAFF.

The rearrangement joins TRBV7-8 to TRBJ2-5, with D perhaps TRBD1 (6 bases). CDR1 SGHVS and CDR2 FQNEAQ come from the germline V gene. The CDR3 spans 15 residues. Trimming removed 0 bases from V and 5 bases from J, with 13 bases in between. DNA of the CDR3: TGTGCCAGCAGCTTAGCGGCAGGGGTGAGGGAGACCCAGTACTTC. It is translated as CASSLAAGVRETQYF.

V gene TRBV5-1 combines with J gene TRBJ2-7; 8 bases align to TRBD2. Germline assignment: CDR1 SGHRS and CDR2 YFSETQ. The CDR3 has 16 residues. Losses at the gene ends were 4 bases for V and 1 base for J; bases not matched to a gene: 10. The CDR3 DNA sequence: TGCGCCAGCAGCCCGTCAGGCGGGAGGTCTTCCTACGAGCAGTACTTC. It codes for CASSPSGGRSSYEQYF.

The rearrangement uses TRBV29-1 and TRBJ2-2, with D perhaps TRBD2 (6 bases). Trimming stripped 4 bases from V and 0 bases from J, with 9 bases between. The CDR3 covers 14 residues. CDR1 and CDR2 from the germline V gene are SQVTM and ANQGSEA. DNA for the CDR3: TGCAGCGTTGCTAGCGCTGCGAACACCGGGGAGCTGTTTTTT. This codes for CSVASAANTGELFF.

This sequence joins TRBV7-6 and TRBJ2-1, with TRBD2 identical over 9 bases. This CDR3 has 17 residues. V lost 5 bases and J lost 7; bases outside the gene matches: 15. Germline lookup yields CDR1 SGHVS and CDR2 FNYEAQ. As DNA, the CDR3 is TGTGCCAGCAGCAACCCTCCGACTAGCGGACGGGGAAATGAGCAGTTCTTC. Protein product: CASSNPPTSGRGNEQFF.

This clone came up a few times. This chain joins TRBV6-5 and TRBJ2-1, with TRBD2 matching 7 bases. This CDR3 is 15 amino acids long. V shed 5 bases, J shed 0 bases, and the junction held 4 bases outside the gene matches. Germline assignment: CDR1 MNHEY and CDR2 SVGAGI. CDR3 sequence (DNA): TGTGCCAGCAGTCTCGGGGGGACCTCCTACAATGAGCAGTTCTTC. Its translation: CASSLGGTSYNEQFF.

This clone was counted between two and nine times. V usage is TRBV2 and J usage is TRBJ2-1, with no clear D. CDR3 length equals 17 residues. V was clipped by 0 bases and J by 1 base, with 13 bases between them. Germline V CDR1 and CDR2: SNHLY, FYNNEI. CDR3 DNA: TGTGCCAGCAGTGAAGCGGCCCCGGGTATTTCCTACAATGAGCAGTTCTTC. This codes for CASSEAAPGISYNEQFF.

This chain links TRBV5-1 with TRBJ2-6, with D maybe TRBD1 (7 bases). The V gene's germline CDR1 is SGHRS and CDR2 YFSETQ. The CDR3 consists of 17 residues. V was clipped by 4 bases and J by 0 bases, with 14 bases between them. The CDR3 sequence is CASSMGQTSSGANVLTF. In DNA form, the CDR3 reads TGCGCCAGCAGCATGGGACAGACTAGCTCTGGGGCCAACGTCCTGACTTTC.

In this sample, this clone turned up a few times. J is TRBJ2-7 and V is TRBV7-9, with 7 bases that match TRBD2. J lost 2 bases, V lost 6 bases, and 4 bases had no gene match. The CDR3 loop spans 13 amino acids. Germline assignment: CDR1 SEHNR and CDR2 FQNEAQ (reference sequence). The CDR3 here is CASRSGAAYEQYF. CDR3 sequence (DNA): TGTGCCAGCAGGAGCGGGGCGGCCTACGAGCAGTACTTC.

This chain connects TRBV6-2 or TRBV6-3 to TRBJ2-5; TRBD2 is a possible D gene (5 bases). Germline V gene data show CDR1 as MNHEY and CDR2 as SVGEGT. Trimming took off 4 bases at V and 5 bases at J, with 14 bases between the two ends. The CDR3 is 14 residues long. This CDR3 is CASSSGSKVETQYF. CDR3 DNA: TGTGCCAGCAGTTCGGGAAGCAAGGTGGAGACCCAGTACTTC.

The V gene is TRBV14, the J gene TRBJ2-1, with 7 nucleotides matching TRBD2. The CDR3 is 12 amino acids. The V and J ends lost 4 bases and 10 bases, in that order; junction bases with no gene match: 4. CDR1 and CDR2 (germline): SGHDN, FVKESK. CDR3 protein: CASSPSGFEQFF. The CDR3 DNA follows: TGTGCCAGCAGCCCTAGCGGTTTCGAGCAGTTCTTC.

The chain links TRBV19 to TRBJ1-2; the D gene is possibly TRBD1 (5 bases). The CDR3 has 16 residues. The V end was cut by 3 bases, the J end by 0 bases, with 14 bases between. Germline-derived CDR1 and CDR2 are LNHDA and SQIVND (reference sequence). As DNA, the CDR3 is TGTGCCAGTAGTATTATCTCAGGGTTAGCTAACTATGGCTACACCTTC. Protein product: CASSIISGLANYGYTF.

This chain uses TRBV6-5 with TRBJ1-2, with D possibly TRBD1 on 6 matching bases. Germline lookup yields CDR1 MNHEY and CDR2 SVGAGI. The ends were cut back, 7 bases at V and 7 bases at J, with 13 bases in the middle. The length of the CDR3 is 12 residues. In nucleotides, the CDR3 is TGTGCCAGCAATCAGGGGTTTAGTGGCTACACCTTC. Residues: CASNQGFSGYTF.

This clone was observed a handful of times. The gene calls are TRBV5-5 and TRBJ1-2; 8 bases align to TRBD1. Per the germline V gene, CDR1 is SGHKS and CDR2 is YYEKEE (reference sequence). With 2 bases clipped from V and 14 bases from J, the junction kept 8 bases outside the gene matches. The CDR3 is made up of 12 amino acids. CDR3 DNA: TGTGCCAGCAGCTTTGAACAGGGGGTAAATACCTTC. Translated: CASSFEQGVNTF.

Concerning this clone itself: Other DNA sequences from this sample encode an identical CDR3 as well. The rearrangement joins TRBV11-3 to TRBJ2-3; possible D gene TRBD1, 5 bases. Germline V gene data show CDR1 as SGHNT and CDR2 as YENEEA. The V end lost 1 base, the J end lost 0 bases, and 11 bases lay between the germline ends. The CDR3 totals 16 residues. The CDR3 nucleotides read TGTGCCAGCAGCTTAGGTCAGGGATTAAGCACAGATACGCAGTATTTT. Its protein is CASSLGQGLSTDTQYF.

This chain uses TRBV5-4 with TRBJ1-1; 8 bases agree with TRBD1. V lost 3 bases, J lost 1 base, and 5 bases stayed unmatched. There are 15 residues in the CDR3. Germline V gives CDR1 SGHNT, CDR2 YYREEE (reference sequence). The CDR3 DNA sequence: TGTGCCAGCAGCTCAGGACAGGGCGGGAACACTGAAGCTTTCTTT. Protein sequence: CASSSGQGGNTEAFF.

There are a few counts of this clone. The V and J genes are TRBV7-3 and TRBJ2-7; a weak D match, TRBD2 (5 bases). In germline, CDR1 is SGHTA, CDR2 FQGTGA. V dropped 0 bases and J dropped 3 bases, with 6 bases sitting between them. The CDR3 runs 13 residues. The CDR3 spells CASSLTRDYEQYF. In DNA form, the CDR3 reads TGTGCCAGCAGCTTAACGAGGGACTACGAGCAGTACTTC.

The genes are TRBV7-3 and TRBJ2-3; tentatively, D is TRBD1 (6 bases). Per germline, CDR1 SGHTA and CDR2 FQGTGA. V lost 0 bases and J lost 1, with 11 bases in between. The CDR3 is made up of 16 amino acids. For the CDR3, the DNA is TGTGCCAGCAGCTTAACGTGGGCAGGGGGCACAGATACGCAGTATTTT. Protein sequence: CASSLTWAGGTDTQYF.

This rearrangement joins TRBV19 to TRBJ1-1; 7 bases are shared with TRBD1. The CDR3 is 14 amino acids. J lost 0 bases, V lost 3 bases, and 1 base had no gene match. The germline gives CDR1 LNHDA, CDR2 SQIVND (reference sequence). The CDR3 DNA reads TGTGCCAGTAGTATGGGACAGATGAACACTGAAGCTTTCTTT. This sequence encodes CASSMGQMNTEAFF.

This clone was observed once. The rearrangement joins TRBV4-1 to TRBJ2-4; TRBD1 might be the D (5 bases). Germline lookup yields CDR1 MGHRA and CDR2 YSYEKL. CDR3 size: 17 residues. V lost 1 base to trimming and J lost 3 bases, with 16 bases between them. The CDR3 coding sequence is TGCGCCAGCAGCCAAGCCTGGGGTCAGGGCGGCAAAAACATTCAGTACTTC. Amino acid sequence: CASSQAWGQGGKNIQYF.

The V gene is TRBV3-1 (or the pseudogene TRBV3-2), the J gene TRBJ2-3, with 7 bases lining up with TRBD1. The CDR3 runs to 14 residues. Germline V gives CDR1 LGHDT, CDR2 YNNKEL (reference sequence). The V and J ends lost 5 bases and 3 bases, in that order; junction bases with no gene match: 5. CDR3 residues: CASSRQGSTDTQYF. Here the CDR3 DNA reads TGTGCCAGCAGCAGACAGGGTAGTACAGATACGCAGTATTTT.

The chain combines TRBV19 with TRBJ2-5; TRBD1 agrees at 9 bases. CDR3 length: 14 amino acids. V gave up 6 bases and J gave up 2 bases; unmatched junction bases: 4. Germline-derived CDR1 and CDR2 are LNHDA and SQIVND (reference sequence). CDR3 DNA: TGTGCCAGTAGGCAGACAGGGGGTCAAGAGACCCAGTACTTC. Its protein is CASRQTGGQETQYF. The full variable domain, completed using reference TRBV19 and TRBJ2-5, is DGGITQSPKYLFRKEGQNVTLSCEQNLNHDAMYWYRQDPGQGLRLIYYSQIVNDFQKGDIAEGYSVSREKKESFPLTVTSAQKNPTAFYLCASRQTGGQETQYFGPGTRLLVL.

This chain links TRBV30 with TRBJ2-1, with TRBD2 as a possible D gene (7 bases). The V end lost 0 bases, the J end lost 5 bases, and 11 bases lay between the germline ends. Germline V gene sequence: CDR1 GTSNPN, CDR2 SVGIG (reference sequence). The CDR3 has 14 residues. The CDR3 DNA reads as TGTGCCTGGAGTGTGGGGGGGGCGGACAATGAGCAGTTCTTC. Its protein is CAWSVGGADNEQFF.

This chain joins TRBV6-2 or TRBV6-3 and TRBJ2-7; D gene ambiguous. Germline V gene data show CDR1 as MNHEY and CDR2 as SVGEGT. The CDR3 runs to 12 residues. Deletions cut 2 bases from V and 3 bases from J, with 5 bases between. CDR3 amino acids: CASSYRGYEQYF. Written as DNA, the CDR3 is TGTGCCAGCAGTTACCGCGGCTACGAGCAGTACTTC.

The CDR3, as DNA: TGTGCCAGCAGGGGAGCGGGGGGAGTCTACGAGCAGTACTTC. It codes for CASRGAGGVYEQYF. The gene calls are TRBV3-1 (or the pseudogene TRBV3-2) and TRBJ2-7; 9 positions match TRBD2. V lost 6 bases to trimming and J lost 3 bases; unmatched junction nucleotides: 6. The CDR3 has 14 amino acids. Germline assignment: CDR1 LGHDT and CDR2 YNNKEL (reference sequence).

This clone came up a few times. The J gene is TRBJ2-7, the V gene TRBV4-1, with TRBD1 matching over 9 bases. This CDR3 comprises 14 residues. V shed 1 base, J shed 5 bases, and the junction held 3 bases outside the gene matches. Germline CDR1 is MGHRA and CDR2 is YSYEKL. DNA of the CDR3: TGCGCCAGCAGCCAAGGGACAGGGGTGGACGAGCAGTACTTC. This translates into CASSQGTGVDEQYF.

The gene calls are TRBV19 and TRBJ1-5; 8 bases fit TRBD1. This CDR3 has 13 residues. V trimming: 5 bases; J trimming: 5 bases; junction bases outside the gene matches: 2. From germline, CDR1 is LNHDA and CDR2 SQIVND (reference sequence). CDR3 coding DNA: TGTGCCAGTAGTTTGGACAGGGATCAGCCCCAGCATTTT. Amino acids: CASSLDRDQPQHF.